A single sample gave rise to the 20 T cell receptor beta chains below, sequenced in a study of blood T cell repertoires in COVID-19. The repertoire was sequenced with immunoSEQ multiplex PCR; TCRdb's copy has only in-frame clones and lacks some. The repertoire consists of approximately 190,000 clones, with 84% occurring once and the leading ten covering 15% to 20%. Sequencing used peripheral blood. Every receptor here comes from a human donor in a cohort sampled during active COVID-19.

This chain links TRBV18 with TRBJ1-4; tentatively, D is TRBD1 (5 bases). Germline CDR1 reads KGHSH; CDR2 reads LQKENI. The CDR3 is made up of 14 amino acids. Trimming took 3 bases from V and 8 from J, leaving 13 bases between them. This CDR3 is CASSPGGAGEKLFF. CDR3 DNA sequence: TGTGCCAGCTCACCGGGGGGAGCGGGCGAAAAACTGTTTTTT.

The CDR3 sequence is CASSGLRGYEQYF. The CDR3 nucleotides are TGTGCCAGCAGCGGCCTGCGGGGCTACGAGCAGTACTTC. The chain is built from TRBV9 and TRBJ2-7, with a weak D call TRBD2 (6 bases). This CDR3 is built from 13 residues. Per germline, CDR1 SGDLS and CDR2 YYNGEE. Deletions cut 3 bases from V and 3 bases from J, with 10 bases between.

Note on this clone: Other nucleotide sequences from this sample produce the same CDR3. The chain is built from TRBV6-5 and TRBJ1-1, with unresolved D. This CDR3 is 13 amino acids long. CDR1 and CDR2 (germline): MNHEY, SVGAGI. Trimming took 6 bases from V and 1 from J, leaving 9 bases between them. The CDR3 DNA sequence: TGTGCCAGCAGAGTGACGGGGAACACTGAAGCTTTCTTT. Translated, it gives CASRVTGNTEAFF.

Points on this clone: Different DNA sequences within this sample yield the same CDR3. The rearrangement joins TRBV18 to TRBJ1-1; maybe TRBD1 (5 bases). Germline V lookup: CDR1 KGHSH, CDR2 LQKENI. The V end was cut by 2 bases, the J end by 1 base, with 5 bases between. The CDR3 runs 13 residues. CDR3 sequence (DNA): TGTGCCAGCTCACCAGGACAGAACACTGAAGCTTTCTTT. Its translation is CASSPGQNTEAFF. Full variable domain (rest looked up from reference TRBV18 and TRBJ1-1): NAGVMQNPRHLVRRRGQEARLRCSPMKGHSHVYWYRQLPEEGLKFMVYLQKENIIDESGMPKERFSAEFPKEGPSILRIQQVVRGDSAAYFCASSPGQNTEAFFGQGTRLTVV.

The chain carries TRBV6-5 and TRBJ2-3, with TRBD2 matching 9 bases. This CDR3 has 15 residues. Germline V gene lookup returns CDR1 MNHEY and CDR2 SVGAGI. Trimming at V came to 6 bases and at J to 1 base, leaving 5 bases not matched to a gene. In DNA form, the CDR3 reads TGTGCCAGCAGAACCCCTAGCGGGGGCACAGATACGCAGTATTTT. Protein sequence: CASRTPSGGTDTQYF.

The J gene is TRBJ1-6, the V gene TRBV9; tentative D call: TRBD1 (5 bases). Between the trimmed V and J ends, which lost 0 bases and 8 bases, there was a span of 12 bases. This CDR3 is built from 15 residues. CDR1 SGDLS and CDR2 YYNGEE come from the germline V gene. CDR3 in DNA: TGTGCCAGCAGCGTAGTGGGGGGTTGGGATTCACCCCTCCACTTT. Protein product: CASSVVGGWDSPLHF.

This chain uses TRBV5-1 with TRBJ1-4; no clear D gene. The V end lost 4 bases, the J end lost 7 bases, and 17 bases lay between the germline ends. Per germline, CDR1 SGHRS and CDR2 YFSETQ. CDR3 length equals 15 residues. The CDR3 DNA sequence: TGCGCCAGCAGCGAGAGACGGGATGTGGGTGAAAAACTGTTTTTT. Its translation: CASSERRDVGEKLFF.

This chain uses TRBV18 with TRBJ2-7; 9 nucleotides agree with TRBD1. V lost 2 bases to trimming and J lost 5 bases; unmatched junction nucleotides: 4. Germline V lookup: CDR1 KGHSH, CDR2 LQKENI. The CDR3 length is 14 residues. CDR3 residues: CASSPTRTGDEQYF. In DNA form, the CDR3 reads TGTGCCAGCTCACCAACGCGGACAGGGGACGAGCAGTACTTC.

The CDR3, as DNA: TGTGCCAGTAGGGGACAGGGTTATAGCACTGAAGCTTTCTTT. The encoded protein is CASRGQGYSTEAFF. The V gene is TRBV19, the J gene TRBJ1-1; TRBD1 aligns across 9 bases. CDR1 is LNHDA and CDR2 is SQIVND in the germline V gene (reference sequence). This CDR3 has 14 amino acids. The V and J ends lost 6 bases and 4 bases, in that order; junction bases with no gene match: 6.

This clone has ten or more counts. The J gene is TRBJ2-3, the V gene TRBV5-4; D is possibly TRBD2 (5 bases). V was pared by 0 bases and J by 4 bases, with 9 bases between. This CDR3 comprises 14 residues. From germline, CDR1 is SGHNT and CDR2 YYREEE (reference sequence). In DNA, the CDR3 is TGTGCCAGCAGCTTGGGGACCGGGGCAGATACGCAGTATTTT. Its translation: CASSLGTGADTQYF.

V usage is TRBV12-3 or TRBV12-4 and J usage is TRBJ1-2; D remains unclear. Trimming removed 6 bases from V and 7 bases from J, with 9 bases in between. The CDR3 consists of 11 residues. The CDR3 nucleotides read TGTGCCAGCAGCGAGGAGCGTGGCTACACCTTC. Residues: CASSEERGYTF.

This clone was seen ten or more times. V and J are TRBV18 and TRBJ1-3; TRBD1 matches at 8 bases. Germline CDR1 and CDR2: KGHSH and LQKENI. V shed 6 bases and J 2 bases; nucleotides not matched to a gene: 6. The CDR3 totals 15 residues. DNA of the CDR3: TGTGCCAGCTCTCGACAGGGGAAAGCTGGAAACACCATATATTTT. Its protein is CASSRQGKAGNTIYF. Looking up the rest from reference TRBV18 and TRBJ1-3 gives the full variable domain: NAGVMQNPRHLVRRRGQEARLRCSPMKGHSHVYWYRQLPEEGLKFMVYLQKENIIDESGMPKERFSAEFPKEGPSILRIQQVVRGDSAAYFCASSRQGKAGNTIYFGEGSWLTVV.

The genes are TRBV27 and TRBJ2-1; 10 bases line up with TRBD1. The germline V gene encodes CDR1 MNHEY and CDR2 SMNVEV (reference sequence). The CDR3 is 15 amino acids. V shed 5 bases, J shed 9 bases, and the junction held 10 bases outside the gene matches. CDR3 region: CASSDRPGQGFEQFF. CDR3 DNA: TGTGCCAGCAGTGATAGGCCGGGACAGGGGTTTGAGCAGTTCTTC.

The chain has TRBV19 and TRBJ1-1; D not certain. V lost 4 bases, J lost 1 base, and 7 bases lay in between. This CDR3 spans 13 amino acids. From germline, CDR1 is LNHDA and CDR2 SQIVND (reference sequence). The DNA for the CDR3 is TGTGCCAGTAGTACCGAGGCGAACACTGAAGCTTTCTTT. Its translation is CASSTEANTEAFF.

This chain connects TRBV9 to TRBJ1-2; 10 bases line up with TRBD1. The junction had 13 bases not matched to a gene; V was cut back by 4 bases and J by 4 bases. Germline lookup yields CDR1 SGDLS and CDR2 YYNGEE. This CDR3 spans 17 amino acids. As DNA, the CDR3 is TGTGCCAGCAGCCTCCGACAGGGGGCTCTCTCTGGCTATGGCTACACCTTC. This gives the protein CASSLRQGALSGYGYTF.

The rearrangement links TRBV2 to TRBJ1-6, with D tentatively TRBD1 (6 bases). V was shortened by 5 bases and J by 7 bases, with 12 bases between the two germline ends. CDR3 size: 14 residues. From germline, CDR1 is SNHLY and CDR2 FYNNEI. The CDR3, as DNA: TGTGCCAGCAGTCCTACAGGGCCGAATTCACCCCTCCACTTT. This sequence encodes CASSPTGPNSPLHF.

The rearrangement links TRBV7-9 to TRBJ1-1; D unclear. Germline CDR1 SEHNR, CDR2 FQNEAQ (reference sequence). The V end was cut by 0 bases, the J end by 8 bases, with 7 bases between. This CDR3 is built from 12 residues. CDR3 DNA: TGTGCCAGCAGCTTAGCGCGCGGGGAAGCTTTCTTT. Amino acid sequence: CASSLARGEAFF.

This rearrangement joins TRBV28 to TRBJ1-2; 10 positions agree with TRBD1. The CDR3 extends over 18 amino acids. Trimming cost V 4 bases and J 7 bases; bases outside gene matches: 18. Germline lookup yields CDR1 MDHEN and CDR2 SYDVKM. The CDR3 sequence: CASSSHFVYRDRGSGYTF. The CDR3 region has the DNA TGTGCCAGCAGTTCCCACTTCGTCTATCGGGACAGGGGATCTGGCTACACCTTC.

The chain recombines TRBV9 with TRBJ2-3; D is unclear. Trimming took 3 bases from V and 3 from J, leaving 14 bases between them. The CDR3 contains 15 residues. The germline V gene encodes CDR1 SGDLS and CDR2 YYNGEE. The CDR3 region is CASSAEAWKTDTQYF. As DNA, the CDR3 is TGTGCCAGCAGCGCTGAGGCGTGGAAGACAGATACGCAGTATTTT.

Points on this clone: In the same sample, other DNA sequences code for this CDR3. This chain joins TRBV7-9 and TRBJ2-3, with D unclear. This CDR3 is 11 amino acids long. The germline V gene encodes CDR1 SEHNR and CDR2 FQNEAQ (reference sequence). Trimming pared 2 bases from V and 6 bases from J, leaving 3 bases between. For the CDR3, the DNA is TGTGCCAGCAGCTTACTGGATACGCAGTATTTT. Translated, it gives CASSLLDTQYF.